The rows below give T cell receptor beta chains drawn from one sample of a study of shared clonotypes between healthy human individuals. TCRdb's copy holds only in-frame clones and misses some; the assay was immunoSEQ multiplex PCR. The sample holds 1,400,000 or so clones; 98% are singletons and the top ten take 0.36%. Sequencing was done on a sample of naive CD4+ T cells sorted from blood. Receptor source: a man aged 25-45 years in good health. CDR3s include the opening cysteine and the closing phenylalanine or tryptophan. The order of the fields is V gene, J gene, D gene, clone size, CDR3 protein, CDR3 DNA. A D gene is named only where the DNA matches it firmly. Clone size is given for some rows only: seen once, a few or many times, or a class if the clone is expanded.

>TRBV10-3|TRBJ2-7|TRBD1|.
CAISESAPGQGSYEQYF
TGTGCCATCAGTGAGTCCGCCCCGGGACAGGGCTCCTACGAGCAGTACTTC
>TRBV9|TRBJ1-1|.|.
CASSITGSNTEAFF
TGTGCCAGCAGCATCACAGGGTCGAACACTGAAGCTTTCTTT
>TRBV28|TRBJ1-5|.|.
CASSLLYSNQPQHF
TGTGCCAGCAGTTTACTGTATAGCAATCAGCCCCAGCATTTT
>TRBV5-6|TRBJ2-7|.|.
CASSLAVPRSYEQYF
TGTGCCAGCAGCTTGGCCGTGCCGCGGTCCTACGAGCAGTACTTC
>TRBV10-3|TRBJ2-1|.|once
CAISPSPEDEQFF
TGTGCCATCAGCCCTTCCCCAGAGGATGAGCAGTTCTTC
>TRBV5-5|TRBJ2-3|TRBD1|.
CASSLKGQYTDTQYF
TGTGCCAGCAGCTTGAAGGGACAGTACACAGATACGCAGTATTTT
>TRBV18|TRBJ1-2|.|.
CASSPGRGHGYTF
TGTGCCAGCTCACCAGGGAGGGGACATGGCTACACCTTC
>TRBV19|TRBJ2-5|.|.
CASSIKQGVRQETQYF
TGTGCCAGTAGTATAAAACAGGGAGTGCGGCAAGAGACCCAGTACTTC
>TRBV30|TRBJ1-1|.|.
CAWRVVTEAFF
TGTGCCTGGAGAGTGGTCACTGAAGCTTTCTTT
>TRBV13|TRBJ2-2|TRBD2|.
CASREGLAGVGELFF
TGTGCCAGCAGGGAGGGACTAGCGGGAGTCGGGGAGCTGTTTTTT
>TRBV15|TRBJ2-4|TRBD1|.
CATRNTLFPDPGTGTIAKNIQYF
TGTGCCACCAGAAACACACTATTCCCCGACCCGGGGACAGGAACAATAGCCAAAAACATTCAGTACTTC
>TRBV10-2|TRBJ2-3|.|.
CASSESISGLPDTQYF
TGCGCCAGCAGTGAGTCGATTTCCGGACTTCCAGATACGCAGTATTTT
>TRBV7-2|TRBJ2-7|.|.
CASSLVGSRVSEQYF
TGTGCCAGCAGCTTAGTGGGCAGTCGAGTATCCGAGCAGTACTTC
>TRBV5-5|TRBJ2-6|.|.
CASSLDPTSGANVLTF
TGTGCCAGCAGCTTGGATCCAACCTCTGGGGCCAACGTCCTGACTTTC